This entry is about one T cell receptor (beta chain). The CDR3 is 16 residues long. The germline V and J ends were trimmed by 2 bases and 0 bases, with 12 bases remaining between them. Germline V gene lookup returns CDR1 ENHRY and CDR2 SYGVKD. The method was immunoSEQ multiplex PCR; TCRdb's version includes in-frame clones alone and lacks a portion of them. The sample has 200,000 to 250,000 clones, roughly 82% seen once; the top ten hold roughly 4.9%. This sample was taken from a study of blood T cell repertoires in COVID-19. This sequence was found in a woman of 80 years or more with active or convalescent COVID-19. Sequenced input: peripheral blood. This chain connects TRBV10-3 to TRBJ2-3; a possible D gene is TRBD2 (5 bases). CDR3: CAISERSARSTDTQYF. The CDR3 bases are TGTGCCATCAGTGAGCGTAGCGCGCGGAGCACAGATACGCAGTATTTT.